One and the same sample provided the 30 T cell receptor beta chains below, sequenced in a study of blood T cell repertoires in COVID-19. Measured with immunoSEQ multiplex PCR; TCRdb has only the in-frame clones, and not every one. The sample consists of fewer than 250,000 clones, about 88% of them appearing once. Material: peripheral blood. Receptors were obtained from a man aged 70-80 years with acute or convalescent COVID-19.

The chain has TRBV11-2 and TRBJ2-5; 9 bases align to TRBD1. This CDR3 has 16 amino acids. CDR1 is SGHAT, CDR2 FQNNGV, per germline. The junction had 11 bases not matched to a gene; V was cut back by 5 bases and J by 4 bases. The CDR3 DNA sequence: TGTGCCAGCAGCATCACGGGACAGGGTAGTTTAGAGACCCAGTACTTC. Amino acids: CASSITGQGSLETQYF.

This chain joins TRBV11-2 and TRBJ1-3, with D unclear. Germline CDR1 and CDR2: SGHAT and FQNNGV. This CDR3 is built from 16 residues. Trimming pared 3 bases from V and 0 bases from J, leaving 12 bases between. The CDR3 DNA reads as TGTGCCAGCAGCTTGACGGACTGGAACTCTGGAAACACCATATATTTT. Residues: CASSLTDWNSGNTIYF.

The chain is built from TRBV29-1 and TRBJ1-1, with 10 bases lining up with TRBD1. This CDR3 contains 13 residues. Germline V gene sequence: CDR1 SQVTM, CDR2 ANQGSEA. Trimming at V came to 7 bases and at J to 5 bases, leaving 7 bases not matched to a gene. CDR3 sequence (DNA): TGCAGCGCGAGACAGGGGGCTCGGACTGAAGCTTTCTTT. Its protein is CSARQGARTEAFF.

This clone was counted once. The genes are TRBV6-5 and TRBJ1-2; D unresolved. The CDR3 totals 14 residues. Germline CDR1 is MNHEY and CDR2 is SVGAGI. The germline V and J ends were trimmed by 8 bases and 4 bases, with 17 bases remaining between them. For the CDR3, the DNA is TGTGCCAGCCGGACCCCGCGGGTTCCCTATGGCTACACCTTC. It yields the protein CASRTPRVPYGYTF.

The rearrangement links TRBV5-4 to TRBJ2-1; perhaps TRBD1 as D (5 bases). The germline CDR1 and CDR2 sequences are SGHNT and YYREEE (reference sequence). Trimming removed 0 bases from V and 10 bases from J, with 11 bases in between. The CDR3 spans 13 residues. CDR3 protein: CASSLVPGYEQFF. In DNA form, the CDR3 reads TGTGCCAGCAGCTTGGTCCCAGGGTACGAGCAGTTCTTC.

The V call is TRBV21-1, the J call TRBJ1-2. TRBV21-1 is a pseudogene. This CDR3 has 15 amino acids. CDR3 DNA: TGTGCCAGCAGCAAATCCCTACCGAAGTCGGATGGCTACACCTTC. Amino acids: CASSKSLPKSDGYTF.

The chain has TRBV27 and TRBJ2-1; possibly TRBD2 for D (6 bases). The germline V gene has CDR1 MNHEY and CDR2 SMNVEV (reference sequence). Between the trimmed V and J ends, which lost 4 bases and 5 bases, there was a span of 24 bases. CDR3 length: 18 residues. The CDR3, as DNA: TGTGCCAGCAGTTCCCCGGGACTCCTTTCAAACCCGCACAATGAGCAGTTCTTC. Translating it yields CASSSPGLLSNPHNEQFF.

This chain joins TRBV5-1 and TRBJ2-3, with unresolved D. Germline CDR1 is SGHRS and CDR2 is YFSETQ. The CDR3 loop spans 15 amino acids. Trimming shortened V by 1 base and J by 2 bases, and 11 bases separated the two germline ends. As DNA, the CDR3 is TGCGCCAGCAGCTTGCGCCGGGTCCTCACAGATACGCAGTATTTT. Protein: CASSLRRVLTDTQYF.

The genes are TRBV6-2 or TRBV6-3 and TRBJ1-1; D not certain. The CDR3 runs to 14 residues. Germline assignment: CDR1 MNHEY and CDR2 SVGEGT. Trimming took off 3 bases at V and 3 bases at J, with 11 bases between the two ends. CDR3 in amino acids: CASSYHVRDTEAFF. The CDR3 coding sequence is TGTGCCAGCAGTTATCATGTTCGGGACACTGAAGCTTTCTTT.

A single count supports this clone. V gene TRBV28 combines with J gene TRBJ2-1; 10 bases agree with TRBD1. Germline loops: CDR1 MDHEN, CDR2 SYDVKM. Losses at the gene ends were 2 bases for V and 7 bases for J; bases not matched to a gene: 17. CDR3 size: 19 residues. The CDR3 sequence is CASSLTPILSGQGRNEQFF. In DNA, the CDR3 is TGTGCCAGCAGTTTAACTCCCATCTTATCGGGACAGGGGAGAAATGAGCAGTTCTTC.

The V call is TRBV3-1 (or the pseudogene TRBV3-2), the J call TRBJ2-1, with TRBD2 identical over 14 bases. This CDR3 contains 16 residues. Germline CDR1 is LGHDT and CDR2 is YNNKEL (reference sequence). Unmatched junction bases numbered 3, after V lost 2 bases and J lost 6 bases. This chain's CDR3 is CASSQLTSGRGNEQFF. The DNA for the CDR3 is TGTGCCAGCAGCCAATTGACTAGCGGGAGGGGCAATGAGCAGTTCTTC.

This sequence joins TRBV5-4 and TRBJ2-1, with 11 bases matching TRBD2. Germline V CDR1 and CDR2: SGHNT, YYREEE (reference sequence). After removal of 4 bases from V and 3 bases from J, the junction contained 6 bases not matched to a gene. CDR3 size: 16 residues. CDR3 sequence: CASSSGLAGFYNEQFF. The CDR3 nucleotides are TGTGCCAGCAGCAGTGGACTAGCGGGTTTCTACAATGAGCAGTTCTTC.

V gene TRBV19 combines with J gene TRBJ2-1, with D possibly TRBD2 on 5 matching bases. V lost 3 bases and J lost 9, with 12 bases in between. The CDR3 is 13 residues long. Per germline, CDR1 LNHDA and CDR2 SQIVND (reference sequence). The CDR3 protein is CASSIGYRGEQFF. The CDR3 DNA reads as TGTGCCAGTAGTATCGGTTACCGGGGTGAGCAGTTCTTC.

This rearrangement joins TRBV7-6 to TRBJ1-5; D unresolved. CDR1 SGHVS and CDR2 FNYEAQ come from the germline V gene. V dropped 1 base and J dropped 4 bases, with 8 bases sitting between them. The CDR3 is 14 amino acids. The CDR3 sequence is CASSLEAGNQPQHF. CDR3 in DNA: TGTGCCAGCAGCTTAGAGGCGGGAAATCAGCCCCAGCATTTT. The whole variable domain, remainder taken from reference TRBV7-6 and TRBJ1-5, is GAGVSQSPRYKVTKRGQDVALRCDPISGHVSLYWYRQALGQGPEFLTYFNYEAQQDKSGLPNDRFSAERPEGSISTLTIQRTEQRDSAMYRCASSLEAGNQPQHFGDGTRLSIL.

The chain carries TRBV15 and TRBJ1-2, with a tentative D call TRBD1 (6 bases). The CDR3 runs 13 residues. Germline V gene sequence: CDR1 LNHNV, CDR2 YYDKDF (reference sequence). The V gene lost 3 bases and the J gene lost 4 bases, with 9 bases spanning the gap. In DNA, the CDR3 is TGTGCCACCAGCAGCGGCAGGGGCTATGGCTACACCTTC. Protein product: CATSSGRGYGYTF.

In the case of this clone: At the DNA level, this CDR3 is encoded by other sequences in the same sample as well. V is TRBV28 and J is TRBJ1-2; D not certain. With 4 bases removed from V and 0 bases from J, the gap between germline ends came to 3 bases. There are 12 residues in the CDR3. Germline V lookup: CDR1 MDHEN, CDR2 SYDVKM. CDR3 residues: CASSSSNYGYTF. Written as DNA, the CDR3 is TGTGCCAGCAGTTCCTCTAACTATGGCTACACCTTC.

This clone showed up just once. The genes are TRBV27 and TRBJ2-1, with D perhaps matching TRBD2 (6 bases). The germline V and J ends were trimmed by 6 bases and 7 bases, with 16 bases remaining between them. The CDR3 is 14 amino acids. Per the germline V gene, CDR1 is MNHEY and CDR2 is SMNVEV (reference sequence). The CDR3 bases are TGTGCCAGCAGCACTACTAGCTGGCAAAATGAGCAGTTCTTC. Its protein product is CASSTTSWQNEQFF.

This chain joins TRBV29-1 and TRBJ2-7, with 7 bases that match TRBD1. With 0 bases clipped from V and 8 bases from J, the junction kept 4 bases outside the gene matches. Germline loops: CDR1 SQVTM, CDR2 ANQGSEA. This CDR3 has 12 residues. CDR3 DNA: TGCAGCGTTGAAGAACTGACAGGGAAGCAGTACTTC. It encodes CSVEELTGKQYF.

This chain joins TRBV30 and TRBJ2-4; weak D call: TRBD2 (5 bases). V was shortened by 7 bases and J by 3 bases, with 7 bases between the two germline ends. The CDR3 sequence is 11 residues long. Germline CDR1 reads GTSNPN; CDR2 reads SVGIG (reference sequence). The CDR3 sequence is CASTSKNIQYF. The CDR3 nucleotides are TGTGCCTCTACTAGCAAAAACATTCAGTACTTC.

V and J are TRBV6-2 or TRBV6-3 and TRBJ1-5; maybe TRBD1 (5 bases). V lost 6 bases, J lost 0 bases, and 21 bases lay in between. The V gene's germline CDR1 is MNHEY and CDR2 SVGEGT. The CDR3 has 18 amino acids. The DNA for the CDR3 is TGTGCCAGCAGCCGTCGCACAGGACCTCGCTATAGCAATCAGCCCCAGCATTTT. This translates into CASSRRTGPRYSNQPQHF.

The rearrangement uses TRBV4-1 and TRBJ2-7, with 13 bases fitting TRBD2. CDR1 is MGHRA and CDR2 is YSYEKL in the germline V gene. The J segment lost 4 bases and the V segment lost 3 bases, leaving 3 bases of the junction unmatched. This CDR3 has 15 residues. The CDR3 DNA reads as TGCGCCAGCAGCCAGGGACTAGCGGGAACGTACGAGCAGTACTTC. Amino acids: CASSQGLAGTYEQYF.

The chain links TRBV27 to TRBJ2-5; no firm D call. V lost 3 bases to trimming and J lost 0 bases, with 5 bases between them. The CDR3 has 13 residues. Germline V lookup: CDR1 MNHEY, CDR2 SMNVEV (reference sequence). Here the CDR3 reads CASSFLNQETQYF. The CDR3 DNA is TGTGCCAGCAGTTTCCTTAACCAAGAGACCCAGTACTTC.

This clone was seen only once. Here the CDR3 DNA reads TGTGCCAGCAGTGACTTACAGGGACCCCAAGAGACCCAGTACTTC. It translates to CASSDLQGPQETQYF. The V and J genes are TRBV28 and TRBJ2-5; maybe TRBD1 (6 bases). The CDR3 runs to 15 residues. V was shortened by 5 bases and J by 1 base, with 14 bases between the two germline ends. The germline V gene encodes CDR1 MDHEN and CDR2 SYDVKM.

The V gene is TRBV3-1 (or the pseudogene TRBV3-2), the J gene TRBJ1-5; TRBD1 might be the D (6 bases). Trimming shortened V by 6 bases and J by 6 bases, and 15 bases separated the two germline ends. The CDR3 has 14 amino acids. Germline values: CDR1 LGHDT, CDR2 YNNKEL (reference sequence). CDR3: CASSRTGWGQPQHF. The CDR3 DNA reads TGTGCCAGCAGTCGCACAGGGTGGGGTCAGCCCCAGCATTTT.

The chain joins TRBV7-9 to TRBJ2-3, with D possibly being TRBD1 (6 bases). The CDR3 runs to 14 residues. The ends were cut back, 7 bases at V and 0 bases at J, with 11 bases in the middle. Germline V gives CDR1 SEHNR, CDR2 FQNEAQ (reference sequence). The CDR3 loop is CASTGQTSTDTQYF. As DNA, the CDR3 is TGTGCCAGCACCGGACAGACTAGCACAGATACGCAGTATTTT.

The chain carries TRBV6-5 and TRBJ2-5; TRBD1 is a possible D gene (6 bases). Per the germline V gene, CDR1 is MNHEY and CDR2 is SVGAGI. With 5 bases removed from V and 4 bases from J, the gap between germline ends came to 17 bases. The CDR3 covers 15 residues. The DNA for the CDR3 is TGTGCCAGCAGTCCCATCGGACAGTGGGTAGAGACCCAGTACTTC. It codes for CASSPIGQWVETQYF.

This chain connects TRBV2 to TRBJ1-5; D not certain. CDR3 length: 16 residues. Germline V lookup: CDR1 SNHLY, CDR2 FYNNEI. Trimming took off 0 bases at V and 2 bases at J, with 11 bases between the two ends. The chain's CDR3 is CASSEARGGRNQPQHF. CDR3 DNA sequence: TGTGCCAGCAGTGAAGCTCGGGGAGGGCGCAATCAGCCCCAGCATTTT.

This clone was found many times. The genes are TRBV28 and TRBJ1-2, with D perhaps matching TRBD1 (6 bases). Trimming pared 9 bases from V and 0 bases from J, leaving 14 bases between. CDR1 is MDHEN and CDR2 is SYDVKM in the germline V gene. The CDR3 spans 14 residues. CDR3 nucleotide sequence: TGTGCCAGTAACGGGACACCCACTAACTATGGCTACACCTTC. This sequence encodes CASNGTPTNYGYTF.

A single count supports this clone. V is TRBV3-1 (or the pseudogene TRBV3-2) and J is TRBJ1-3; D is uncertain. V shed 3 bases and J shed 0 bases, with 9 bases lying between them. This CDR3 has 15 residues. Germline V CDR1 and CDR2: LGHDT, YNNKEL (reference sequence). This CDR3 reads CASSHKSDSGNTIYF. The CDR3 nucleotides are TGTGCCAGCAGCCATAAAAGCGACTCTGGAAACACCATATATTTT.

The rearrangement joins TRBV10-3 to TRBJ2-1; TRBD1 matches 10 bases. CDR1 ENHRY and CDR2 SYGVKD come from the germline V gene. V was pared by 4 bases and J by 8 bases, with 5 bases of the junction left unmatched. This CDR3 is built from 14 residues. The CDR3 nucleotides are TGTGCCATCAGTGCGGGACAGGGGACCTATGAGCAGTTCTTC. It translates to CAISAGQGTYEQFF.